These 15 T cell receptor beta chains were all obtained from the same sample, sequenced in a study of shared clonotypes between healthy human individuals. The assay was immunoSEQ multiplex PCR, and TCRdb's table has in-frame clones only and misses some. Altogether roughly 2 million clones are present, about 95% being singletons, with the ten largest covering 1.1%. Naive CD8 cells, CD45RO-negative and positively selected for CCR7, excluded terminally differentiated effector memory CD45RA+ cells. The sample was naive CD8+ T cells sorted from blood. The receptors here all came from a man aged 18 to 29 in good health.

The CDR3 loop reads CASSEIAGATDTQYF. The CDR3 DNA reads as TGTGCCAGCAGCGAAATCGCGGGGGCCACAGATACGCAGTATTTT. The gene calls are TRBV11-2 and TRBJ2-3; D may be TRBD2 (7 bases). CDR3 length equals 15 residues. V lost 5 bases, J lost 2 bases, and 14 bases lay in between. Per the germline V gene, CDR1 is SGHAT and CDR2 is FQNNGV.

The genes are TRBV2 and TRBJ2-1, with TRBD2 matching over 12 bases. Looked up from germline, CDR1 is SNHLY and CDR2 is FYNNEI. This CDR3 spans 16 amino acids. V shed 6 bases and J 2 bases; nucleotides not matched to a gene: 5. The CDR3 sequence: CASSNGLAGTYNEQFF. In DNA, the CDR3 is TGTGCCAGCAGCAACGGACTAGCGGGGACCTACAATGAGCAGTTCTTC.

The rearrangement joins TRBV6-5 to TRBJ2-7, with 11 nucleotides matching TRBD2. The V gene end was trimmed by 3 bases and the J gene end by 3 bases; junction bases not matched to a gene: 4. This CDR3 has 15 amino acids. Germline CDR1 MNHEY, CDR2 SVGAGI. CDR3 amino acids: CASSYPTSGGYEQYF. CDR3 nucleotide sequence: TGTGCCAGCAGTTATCCCACTAGCGGGGGCTACGAGCAGTACTTC.

This sequence joins TRBV2 and TRBJ1-4; D may be TRBD1 (5 bases). Germline CDR1 SNHLY, CDR2 FYNNEI. This CDR3 is built from 15 residues. V lost 5 bases and J 3 bases, leaving 13 bases between the germline ends. CDR3 loop: CASSWYGTANEKLFF. Here the CDR3 DNA reads TGTGCCAGCAGTTGGTACGGGACGGCTAATGAAAAACTGTTTTTT.

The chain links TRBV5-6 to TRBJ2-3; D remains ambiguous. This CDR3 is 12 amino acids long. Germline V gives CDR1 SGHDT, CDR2 YYEEEE. V lost 5 bases and J lost 5, with 9 bases in between. DNA of the CDR3: TGTGCCAGCAGTTCTCAGCTAGATACGCAGTATTTT. Translated, it gives CASSSQLDTQYF.

This clone was recorded only once. The gene calls are TRBV7-9 and TRBJ2-7; 7 nucleotides line up with TRBD2. Germline V gene lookup returns CDR1 SEHNR and CDR2 FQNEAQ (reference sequence). V gave up 0 bases and J gave up 2 bases; unmatched junction bases: 10. This CDR3 comprises 17 residues. The CDR3 reads CASSLALSRGDTYEQYF. The DNA for the CDR3 is TGTGCCAGCAGCTTAGCGCTAAGCCGGGGGGATACCTACGAGCAGTACTTC.

The chain couples TRBV30 to TRBJ1-4; TRBD1 might be the D (6 bases). The CDR3 spans 15 residues. Germline CDR1 reads GTSNPN; CDR2 reads SVGIG (reference sequence). V lost 3 bases, J lost 6 bases, and 17 bases lay in between. CDR3 in amino acids: CAWSYLAGADEKLFF. CDR3 sequence (DNA): TGTGCCTGGAGCTATTTGGCAGGGGCGGATGAAAAACTGTTTTTT.

This clone was recorded once. The rearrangement joins TRBV7-9 to TRBJ2-7; the D gene is possibly TRBD2 (5 bases). V lost 4 bases and J 1 base, leaving 11 bases between the germline ends. From germline, CDR1 is SEHNR and CDR2 FQNEAQ (reference sequence). This CDR3 region has 14 residues. The CDR3 nucleotides are TGTGCCAGCAGCTCTAATCTAGCTTCCTACGAGCAGTACTTC. This sequence encodes CASSSNLASYEQYF.

On this clone itself: The identical CDR3 is also encoded by other nucleotide sequences in the sample. The chain joins TRBV6-6 to TRBJ2-3, with D uncertain. The V end lost 0 bases, the J end lost 4 bases, and 5 bases lay between the germline ends. This CDR3 has 13 residues. The germline V gene encodes CDR1 MNHNY and CDR2 SVGAGI (reference sequence). The CDR3 DNA reads TGTGCCAGCAGTTACTCGAACCCAGATACGCAGTATTTT. It is translated as CASSYSNPDTQYF.

The rearrangement links TRBV7-9 to TRBJ1-5; TRBD1 is a possible D gene (5 bases). There are 13 residues in the CDR3. V was trimmed by 4 bases and J by 3 bases, leaving 7 bases between them. Looked up from germline, CDR1 is SEHNR and CDR2 is FQNEAQ (reference sequence). CDR3 loop: CASSWGDNQPQHF. The CDR3 DNA reads TGTGCCAGCAGCTGGGGGGACAATCAGCCCCAGCATTTT.

This rearrangement joins TRBV25-1 to TRBJ1-6, with D perhaps matching TRBD1 (5 bases). The CDR3 is 13 residues long. Germline lookup yields CDR1 MGHDK and CDR2 SYGVNS. V was clipped by 3 bases and J by 10 bases, with 10 bases between them. The CDR3 sequence is CASSEQGVSPLHF. DNA for the CDR3: TGTGCCAGCAGTGAGCAGGGCGTCTCACCCCTCCACTTT.

The rearrangement uses TRBV4-3 and TRBJ2-1; 7 positions agree with TRBD2. This CDR3 has 15 amino acids. Germline CDR1 and CDR2: LGHNA and YSLEER. The V gene end was trimmed by 4 bases and the J gene end by 0 bases; junction bases not matched to a gene: 3. CDR3 region: CASSRREASYNEQFF. The CDR3 coding sequence is TGCGCCAGCAGCCGACGGGAGGCCTCCTACAATGAGCAGTTCTTC.

This chain joins TRBV9 and TRBJ2-7, with 9 nucleotides matching TRBD2. The trim removed 1 base at V and 3 bases at J, leaving 5 bases unmatched. Germline values: CDR1 SGDLS, CDR2 YYNGEE. This CDR3 has 15 residues. As DNA, the CDR3 is TGTGCCAGCAGCGTAAGCGGGGGGCAAATCTACGAGCAGTACTTC. Translated, it gives CASSVSGGQIYEQYF.

The genes are TRBV15 and TRBJ2-7; D is undetermined. V lost 5 bases and J lost 1, with 6 bases in between. CDR1 and CDR2 from the germline V gene are LNHNV and YYDKDF (reference sequence). The CDR3 sequence is 12 residues long. Written as DNA, the CDR3 is TGTGCCACCAGCTTCGATTCCTACGAGCAGTACTTC. Its translation is CATSFDSYEQYF.

In its sample, this clone was seen once. The same CDR3 arises from other DNA sequences in this sample as well. The V gene is TRBV5-1, the J gene TRBJ2-1; 8 nucleotides align to TRBD1. Germline V CDR1 and CDR2: SGHRS, YFSETQ. Germline trimming cut 5 bases from V and 0 bases from J; bases unmatched to any gene: 4. The CDR3 sequence is 15 residues long. CDR3 in DNA: TGCGCCAGCAGTCCGGGGACAGGCTCCTACAATGAGCAGTTCTTC. This sequence encodes CASSPGTGSYNEQFF.